Presented here are 24 T cell receptor beta chains from one specimen sequenced in a study of neoadjuvant anti-PD-1 for oral cavity cancer. The assay was immunoSEQ multiplex PCR, and TCRdb's table has in-frame clones only and misses some. Seen here are 60,000 to 80,000 clones, more than 60% observed once, and the top ten hold 2% to 3%. The sample in question was PBMCs, obtained before nivolumab (anti-PD-1) treatment. All receptors come from a person between 40 and 85 years old with oral cavity squamous cell carcinoma.

The chain has TRBV6-5 and TRBJ1-4; a weak D match, TRBD1 (5 bases). CDR3 length: 14 residues. The germline CDR1 and CDR2 sequences are MNHEY and SVGAGI. V was pared by 0 bases and J by 8 bases, with 10 bases between. The DNA for the CDR3 is TGTGCCAGCAGTTACTCAGATAAGGGGGAAAAACTGTTTTTT. It encodes CASSYSDKGEKLFF.

The V gene is TRBV11-3, the J gene TRBJ2-7; D gene uncertain. The CDR3 contains 12 residues. V lost 0 bases and J lost 3, with 3 bases in between. Germline V gives CDR1 SGHNT, CDR2 YENEEA. This CDR3 is CASSLDGYEQYF. The CDR3 DNA is TGTGCCAGCAGCTTAGATGGCTACGAGCAGTACTTC.

This clone is a singleton in its sample. V usage is TRBV6-1 and J usage is TRBJ2-7; no clear D. The CDR3 has 11 amino acids. V gave up 3 bases and J gave up 2 bases, with 2 bases separating them. Germline CDR1 and CDR2: MNHNS and SASEGT. The CDR3 nucleotides are TGTGCCAGCAGTGAGACCTACGAGCAGTACTTC. The encoded protein is CASSETYEQYF.

The chain links TRBV15 to TRBJ2-3; the D gene is possibly TRBD2 (6 bases). With 1 base removed from V and 0 bases from J, the gap between germline ends came to 14 bases. The CDR3 totals 17 residues. Looked up from germline, CDR1 is LNHNV and CDR2 is YYDKDF (reference sequence). This CDR3 is CATSRVGGSGSTDTQYF. In DNA form, the CDR3 reads TGTGCCACCAGCAGAGTTGGGGGTAGCGGAAGCACAGATACGCAGTATTTT.

The chain has TRBV10-3 and TRBJ2-7, with D tentatively TRBD1 (5 bases). V was cut by 5 bases and J by 4 bases, with 9 bases left in between. Germline V gives CDR1 ENHRY, CDR2 SYGVKD. The CDR3 has 12 residues. The CDR3 DNA sequence: TGTGCCATCAGTAACACAGGTTACGAGCAGTACTTC. Its translation is CAISNTGYEQYF.

The chain combines TRBV2 with TRBJ1-6, with unresolved D. Germline V CDR1 and CDR2: SNHLY, FYNNEI. The CDR3 runs to 15 residues. The V end lost 3 bases, the J end lost 7 bases, and 13 bases lay between the germline ends. The CDR3 loop reads CASSDTGVGNSPLHF. The CDR3 DNA reads as TGTGCCAGCAGTGATACTGGGGTGGGAAATTCACCCCTCCACTTT.

Concerning this clone itself: The sample carries other DNA sequences with the same CDR3. The V gene is TRBV5-4, the J gene TRBJ2-1; the match to TRBD1 covers 8 bases. Germline V gene sequence: CDR1 SGHNT, CDR2 YYREEE (reference sequence). The junction had 10 bases not matched to a gene; V was cut back by 5 bases and J by 6 bases. The CDR3 extends over 15 amino acids. The CDR3 DNA reads TGTGCCAGCAGTTTTCTTGACAGGGGCGGCAATGAGCAGTTCTTC. As protein: CASSFLDRGGNEQFF.

The J gene is TRBJ1-2, the V gene TRBV2; a possible D gene is TRBD1 (6 bases). V gave up 1 base and J gave up 4 bases, with 10 bases separating them. CDR3 length: 14 residues. The V gene's germline CDR1 is SNHLY and CDR2 FYNNEI. This chain's CDR3 is CASSEVAGAYGYTF. The CDR3 DNA sequence: TGTGCCAGCAGTGAAGTGGCAGGGGCCTATGGCTACACCTTC.

V gene TRBV6-1 combines with J gene TRBJ1-1, with a possible D match to TRBD1 (5 bases). V gave up 5 bases and J gave up 2 bases, with 15 bases separating them. The germline V gene has CDR1 MNHNS and CDR2 SASEGT. The CDR3 covers 15 residues. CDR3 residues: CASSSEPGLNTEAFF. The CDR3 DNA reads TGTGCCAGCAGTTCTGAACCGGGACTCAACACTGAAGCTTTCTTT.

The chain links TRBV11-2 to TRBJ1-1, with D maybe TRBD1 (5 bases). The germline CDR1 and CDR2 sequences are SGHAT and FQNNGV. There are 15 residues in the CDR3. The V end was cut by 4 bases, the J end by 4 bases, with 16 bases between. CDR3 bases: TGTGCCAGCAGCTCACCGGGACGAGAGGGCACTGAAGCTTTCTTT. Protein product: CASSSPGREGTEAFF.

The sample holds one count of this clone. This rearrangement joins TRBV7-9 to TRBJ1-2, with D hard to call. Between the trimmed V and J ends, which lost 3 bases and 8 bases, there was a span of 16 bases. CDR3 length: 14 residues. The germline V gene encodes CDR1 SEHNR and CDR2 FQNEAQ (reference sequence). The CDR3: CASSFTDPFGGYTF. The CDR3 nucleotides are TGTGCCAGCAGCTTTACAGATCCCTTTGGCGGCTACACCTTC.

A note on this clone: This sample includes further DNA sequences coding for the same CDR3. The J gene is TRBJ1-1, the V gene TRBV7-2; the match to TRBD1 covers 7 bases. The CDR3 length is 15 residues. J gave up 1 base and V 1 base, and 3 bases lay outside the gene matches. Germline V gene lookup returns CDR1 SGHTA and CDR2 FQGNSA. CDR3 protein: CASSLGDRRNTEAFF. The CDR3 nucleotides are TGTGCCAGCAGCTTAGGGGACAGACGGAACACTGAAGCTTTCTTT.

V is TRBV5-1 and J is TRBJ1-4; tentatively, D is TRBD1 (5 bases). The CDR3 extends over 17 amino acids. Germline-derived CDR1 and CDR2 are SGHRS and YFSETQ. V lost 2 bases and J lost 1, with 15 bases in between. The CDR3 coding sequence is TGCGCCAGCAGCTTTAATGGAGGGGTGGAAACTAATGAAAAACTGTTTTTT. Encoded protein: CASSFNGGVETNEKLFF. Based on the CDR3 plus reference TRBV5-1 and TRBJ1-4, the full variable domain is KAGVTQTPRYLIKTRGQQVTLSCSPISGHRSVSWYQQTPGQGLQFLFEYFSETQRNKGNFPGRFSGRQFSNSRSEMNVSTLELGDSALYLCASSFNGGVETNEKLFFGSGTQLSVL.

The rearrangement links TRBV4-2 to TRBJ1-5; TRBD1 agrees at 7 bases. Germline trimming cut 0 bases from V and 7 bases from J; bases unmatched to any gene: 12. The germline CDR1 and CDR2 sequences are LGHNA and YNFKEQ. The CDR3 has 17 residues. For the CDR3, the DNA is TGTGCCAGCAGCCAAGAAGAAGGGGGCGGGCTGAGGCAGCCCCAGCATTTT. As protein: CASSQEEGGGLRQPQHF.

The chain links TRBV21-1 to TRBJ1-5; the D call TRBD1 from the table was never checked on the DNA. TRBV21-1 is given as a pseudogene. The CDR3 extends over 15 amino acids. The CDR3 sequence is CASSSRGSANQPQHF. The CDR3 DNA reads TGTGCCAGCAGCTCCAGGGGGAGTGCCAATCAGCCCCAGCATTTT.

The CDR3 DNA is TGTGCCGGCCAGGGGTTAGTAGCTGGGGCCAACGTCCTGACTTTC. Translating gives CAGQGLVAGANVLTF. The rearrangement joins TRBV30 to TRBJ2-6, with D possibly being TRBD1 (6 bases). Trimming removed 8 bases at V and 2 bases at J, with 16 bases between. Germline values: CDR1 GTSNPN, CDR2 SVGIG (reference sequence). This CDR3 region has 15 residues.

The chain couples TRBV29-1 to TRBJ1-1; a possible D gene is TRBD1 (6 bases). Trimming stripped 7 bases from V and 0 bases from J, with 15 bases between. From germline, CDR1 is SQVTM and CDR2 ANQGSEA. The CDR3 consists of 14 residues. CDR3 DNA: TGCAGCGCCCCCGGGACAAGGATGAACACTGAAGCTTTCTTT. Its protein product is CSAPGTRMNTEAFF.

The count of this clone is one. The rearrangement links TRBV29-1 to TRBJ2-7; 9 bases agree with TRBD1. CDR1 and CDR2 from the germline V gene are SQVTM and ANQGSEA. The CDR3 has 14 residues. V was pared by 5 bases and J by 1 base, with 6 bases of the junction left unmatched. CDR3: CSVRSGTGSYEQYF. For the CDR3, the DNA is TGCAGCGTTCGATCCGGGACAGGGTCCTACGAGCAGTACTTC.

This clone appeared once. The chain links TRBV6-5 to TRBJ1-2; D is possibly TRBD1 (6 bases). V was shortened by 4 bases and J by 8 bases, with 11 bases between the two germline ends. There are 12 residues in the CDR3. CDR1 is MNHEY, CDR2 SVGAGI, per germline. The CDR3, as DNA: TGTGCCAGCAGTTTCAGGGGAGGCGGCTACACCTTC. Translated, it gives CASSFRGGGYTF.

The chain links TRBV6-1 to TRBJ2-3, with D possibly TRBD2 on 5 matching bases. Germline CDR1 is MNHNS and CDR2 is SASEGT. Trimming pared 6 bases from V and 3 bases from J, leaving 16 bases between. The CDR3 has 15 residues. CDR3 nucleotide sequence: TGTGCCAGCAGCCGAATGAGGGCCCCGACAGATACGCAGTATTTT. It yields the protein CASSRMRAPTDTQYF.

This CDR3 is CASSLGGSYGYTF. The CDR3 DNA reads TGTGCCAGCAGCTTGGGAGGGTCCTATGGCTACACCTTC. The V and J genes are TRBV5-4 and TRBJ1-2; D call uncertain. Trimming stripped 0 bases from V and 4 bases from J, with 7 bases between. This CDR3 has 13 amino acids. Germline values: CDR1 SGHNT, CDR2 YYREEE (reference sequence).

The chain combines TRBV29-1 with TRBJ1-2; D call uncertain. Germline V gives CDR1 SQVTM, CDR2 ANQGSEA. The ends were cut back, 2 bases at V and 8 bases at J, with 18 bases in the middle. This CDR3 region has 14 residues. The CDR3 is CSVENPRRARGYTF. The CDR3 nucleotides are TGCAGCGTTGAAAACCCTCGGAGAGCCAGGGGCTACACCTTC.

CDR3 amino acids: CASSQDNYRETQYF. The DNA for the CDR3 is TGCGCCAGCAGCCAAGATAACTATAGGGAGACCCAGTACTTC. V and J are TRBV4-1 and TRBJ2-5; D is ambiguous. The ends were cut back, 0 bases at V and 5 bases at J, with 10 bases in the middle. This CDR3 has 14 amino acids. CDR1 and CDR2 from the germline V gene are MGHRA and YSYEKL.

This clone occurred a few times. The V gene is TRBV19, the J gene TRBJ2-1; perhaps TRBD1 as D (5 bases). Trimming stripped 0 bases from V and 3 bases from J, with 9 bases between. CDR3 length: 15 amino acids. Germline V gene sequence: CDR1 LNHDA, CDR2 SQIVND (reference sequence). The CDR3 DNA is TGTGCCAGTAGTATAGAGGCAGGGCGCTACAATGAGCAGTTCTTC. As protein: CASSIEAGRYNEQFF.